The T cell receptor (beta chain) under discussion was sequenced for a study of control samples from healthy donors and cancer patients. Germline values: CDR1 SGHAT, CDR2 FQNNGV. V dropped 8 bases and J dropped 10 bases, with 14 bases sitting between them. The CDR3 has 11 amino acids. Using immunoSEQ multiplex PCR, the repertoire was profiled, and TCRdb retains in-frame clones only, with some absent. Seen here are tens of thousands of clones, around four fifths observed once, and the top ten hold approximately 20%. This receptor was taken from a man aged 30-40 years in good health. V gene TRBV11-2 combines with J gene TRBJ1-1; no reliable D call. The sample consisted of blood. The CDR3 DNA is TGTGCCAGCGGCCCTTTAACGGCAGCTTTCTTT. Translated, it gives CASGPLTAAFF.